This T cell receptor (beta chain) is drawn from a study of OX40 agonist ivuxolimab in advanced cancers. Study observations and caveats: The study found that CD8+ T cells averaged more expanded clones than CD4+.

Note on this clone: Its antigen is unidentified.

The assay was immunoSEQ multiplex PCR, and TCRdb's table has in-frame clones only and misses some. Here the sample spans fewer than 100,000 clones, roughly four fifths being singletons. The germline V gene has CDR1 MGHRA and CDR2 YSYEKL. The length of the CDR3 is 16 residues. Trimming stripped 4 bases from V and 8 bases from J, with 20 bases between. The sample here was CD4+ or CD8+ T cells sorted from blood, taken in a trial of the OX40 agonist ivuxolimab. The chain links TRBV4-1 to TRBJ1-4, with D possibly TRBD1 on 5 matching bases. The sequence was obtained from an adult with an advanced solid tumor such as melanoma, head and neck, liver or kidney cancer. CDR3 in amino acids: CASSLGPGTIAEKLFF. In DNA, the CDR3 is TGCGCCAGCAGCCTTGGCCCCGGGACGATCGCCGAAAAACTGTTTTTT.